The 13 T cell receptor beta chains below come from one sample, sequenced in a study of early T cells in non-severe SARS-CoV-2 infection. A single record per CDR3 protein comes from TCRdb applying MiXCR to the 5' RACE reads. The sample comprises some 80,000 distinct CDR3 sequences, 8.5% to 12% of which are singletons, and approximately 8% rests with the top ten. The sequenced sample was whole blood, obtained at baseline. The receptors were gathered from an adult who was a healthcare worker with PCR-confirmed SARS-CoV-2 infection or an uninfected control (not recorded which).

This clonotype was seen many times. As DNA, the CDR3 is TGTGCCAGCAGTTACTCGAGGACAGGGCTTTCAGTTGAGCAGTTCTTC. Its translation is CASSYSRTGLSVEQFF. This rearrangement joins TRBV6-2 or TRBV6-3 to TRBJ2-1; 8 bases map to TRBD1. V was pared by 0 bases and J by 9 bases, with 10 bases of the junction left unmatched. The V gene's germline CDR1 is MNHEY and CDR2 SVGEGT. CDR3 length: 16 residues.

The chain recombines TRBV7-2 with TRBJ2-5; 9 nucleotides match TRBD2. The CDR3 has 17 residues. From germline, CDR1 is SGHTA and CDR2 FQGNSA. J was trimmed by 0 bases and V by 1 base; bases with no gene match: 6. CDR3: CASSLGPAGGYQETQYF. CDR3 coding DNA: TGTGCCAGCAGCTTAGGTCCGGCGGGAGGGTACCAAGAGACCCAGTACTTC.

The CDR3 protein is CASTGLAGNQYNEQFF. The CDR3 DNA sequence: TGTGCCAGCACCGGACTAGCGGGGAACCAATACAATGAGCAGTTCTTC. The V call is TRBV27, the J call TRBJ2-1; 12 bases map to TRBD2. The CDR3 spans 16 residues. Per the germline V gene, CDR1 is MNHEY and CDR2 is SMNVEV (reference sequence). With 7 bases clipped from V and 4 bases from J, the junction kept 8 bases outside the gene matches.

In its sample, this clonotype was seen a few times. One end of the junction does not line up with germline, which may come from a read error. The CDR3 reads CTSSLGEETQYF. Here the CDR3 DNA reads TGTACCAGCAGCTTGGGGGAAGAGACCCAGTACTTC. The chain carries TRBV5-5 and TRBJ2-5; tentatively, D is TRBD1 or TRBD2 (5 bases each). CDR1 SGHKS and CDR2 YYEKEE come from the germline V gene (reference sequence). The CDR3 spans 12 residues. Using reference TRBV5-5 and TRBJ2-5 for the parts outside the CDR3, the full variable domain is DAGVTQSPTHLIKTRGQQVTLRCSPISGHKSVSWYQQVLGQGPQFIFQYYEKEERGRGNFPDRFSARQFPNYSSELNVNALLLGDSALYLCTSSLGEETQYFGPGTRLLVL.

The V gene is TRBV2, the J gene TRBJ2-2; D gene ambiguous. Germline V lookup: CDR1 SNHLY, CDR2 FYNNEI. The CDR3 runs 14 residues. V dropped 4 bases and J dropped 7 bases, with 13 bases sitting between them. CDR3 nucleotides: TGTGCCAGCAGTGTGTCAGACCTAGGCGGGGAGCTGTTTTTT. Translation: CASSVSDLGGELFF.

Ten or more counts support this clonotype. The V gene is TRBV28, the J gene TRBJ1-1; perhaps TRBD1 as D (5 bases). This CDR3 is 16 amino acids long. Germline lookup yields CDR1 MDHEN and CDR2 SYDVKM. Trimming shortened V by 6 bases and J by 0 bases, and 17 bases separated the two germline ends. The CDR3 sequence: CASRALGRAMNTEAFF. The DNA for the CDR3 is TGTGCCAGCAGGGCCCTTGGCAGGGCCATGAACACTGAAGCTTTCTTT.

The table lists this clonotype with a few counts. The chain employs TRBV20-1 and TRBJ1-1; TRBD1 is a possible D gene (5 bases). V lost 6 bases and J lost 4, with 18 bases in between. The CDR3 loop spans 14 amino acids. Germline CDR1 DFQATT, CDR2 SNEGSKA (reference sequence). CDR3 loop: CSASGPWPATEAFF. CDR3 sequence (DNA): TGCAGTGCCTCGGGGCCTTGGCCGGCCACTGAAGCTTTCTTT.

This clonotype has just a few counts. This chain uses TRBV6-6 with TRBJ2-1, with 14 bases that match TRBD2. The CDR3 runs to 17 residues. The V gene's germline CDR1 is MNHNY and CDR2 SVGAGI (reference sequence). J was trimmed by 5 bases and V by 7 bases; bases with no gene match: 10. The CDR3 sequence: CASTSTWGLAGDNEQFF. For the CDR3, the DNA is TGTGCCAGCACTTCAACGTGGGGACTAGCGGGAGACAATGAGCAGTTCTTC.

This clonotype was detected a few times. V usage is TRBV7-2 and J usage is TRBJ2-7; possible D gene TRBD2, 6 bases. V was clipped by 6 bases and J by 4 bases, with 16 bases between them. In germline, CDR1 is SGHTA, CDR2 FQGNSA. The CDR3 length is 14 residues. The CDR3 region is CASRPGVRSYEQYF. DNA for the CDR3: TGTGCCAGCAGACCGGGGGTAAGGTCTTACGAGCAGTACTTC.

The rearrangement links TRBV7-2 to TRBJ1-5, with a possible D match to TRBD1 (6 bases). The ends were cut back, 6 bases at V and 6 bases at J, with 12 bases in the middle. Germline V gene sequence: CDR1 SGHTA, CDR2 FQGNSA. This CDR3 contains 13 residues. The CDR3 loop reads CASSPGQFQPQHF. The DNA for the CDR3 is TGTGCCAGCAGTCCCGGACAGTTTCAGCCCCAGCATTTT.

This chain uses TRBV6-6 with TRBJ1-2; 11 nucleotides match TRBD1. Trimming took 4 bases from V and 2 from J; bases not matched to a gene: 3. Germline V lookup: CDR1 MNHNY, CDR2 SVGAGI (reference sequence). The CDR3 sequence is 15 residues long. The CDR3 nucleotides read TGTGCCAGCAGTTCACGGGACAGGGGGAACTATGGCTACACCTTC. Its protein product is CASSSRDRGNYGYTF.

V gene TRBV20-1 combines with J gene TRBJ2-1; 11 bases are a match to TRBD2. CDR1 DFQATT and CDR2 SNEGSKA come from the germline V gene (reference sequence). The J segment lost 9 bases and the V segment lost 4 bases, leaving 20 bases of the junction unmatched. The CDR3 sequence is 18 residues long. In nucleotides, the CDR3 is TGCAGTGCTAAAGGGTCGGGTAGCGGGAGGGGGTCCCGAGGTGAGCAGTTCTTC. Encoded protein: CSAKGSGSGRGSRGEQFF.

V gene TRBV5-1 combines with J gene TRBJ2-5; D is unclear. V was cut by 4 bases and J by 2 bases, with 12 bases left in between. Germline CDR1 and CDR2: SGHRS and YFSETQ. This CDR3 contains 14 residues. The CDR3 nucleotides are TGCGCCAGCAGCACCACGACGCTGCAAGAGACCCAGTACTTC. Residues: CASSTTTLQETQYF.